This T cell receptor beta chain stems from a study of blood T cell repertoires in COVID-19. At the level of the study: PBMCs, B-cell-depleted T cells, or T cells provided the cDNA or gDNA that made up the material.

Trimming shortened V by 5 bases and J by 2 bases, and 15 bases separated the two germline ends. CDR3 length: 15 amino acids. In germline, CDR1 is SGHVS, CDR2 FQNEAQ. Per the study methods: Reference gene primer amplification in the assay estimated nucleated cell counts. Here immunoSEQ multiplex PCR was the method, and the copy in TCRdb shows in-frame clones only, minus some. The V and J calls and clone size were taken over from that table, and D and trimming were inferred from the DNA. Of around 260,000 clones listed, 84% are singletons. In its sample, this clone was seen once. Ages ranged from about 18 to 90 years, with residence in about two dozen US areas. Participant-given clinical history determined each cohort assignment.

The sample consisted of PBMCs or T cells enriched from blood (not recorded which). The origin of this receptor is a man aged 25 to 40 with acute COVID-19. The chain couples TRBV7-8 to TRBJ1-1; D may be TRBD1 (6 bases). CDR3 DNA: TGTGCCAGCAGCCGAGGGGACATAATCAACACTGAAGCTTTCTTT. Translation gives CASSRGDIINTEAFF.